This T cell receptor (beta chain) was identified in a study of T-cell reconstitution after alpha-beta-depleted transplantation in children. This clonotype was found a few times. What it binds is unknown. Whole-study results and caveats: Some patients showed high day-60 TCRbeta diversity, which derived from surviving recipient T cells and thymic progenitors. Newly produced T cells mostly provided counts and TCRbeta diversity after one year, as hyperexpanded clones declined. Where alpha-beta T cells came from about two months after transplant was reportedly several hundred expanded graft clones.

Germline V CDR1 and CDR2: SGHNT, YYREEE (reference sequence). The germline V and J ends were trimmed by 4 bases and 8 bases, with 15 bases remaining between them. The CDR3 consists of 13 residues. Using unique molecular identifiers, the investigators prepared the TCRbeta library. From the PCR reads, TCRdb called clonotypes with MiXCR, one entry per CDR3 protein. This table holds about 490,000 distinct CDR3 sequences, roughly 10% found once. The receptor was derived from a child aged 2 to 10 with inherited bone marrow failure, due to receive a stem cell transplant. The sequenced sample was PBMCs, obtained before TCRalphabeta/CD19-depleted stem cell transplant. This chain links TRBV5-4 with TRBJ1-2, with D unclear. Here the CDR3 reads CASSPRTLPGYTF. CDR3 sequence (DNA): TGTGCCAGCAGCCCACGGACTCTCCCCGGCTACACCTTC.